The 8 T cell receptor beta chains below all came from one sample that was sequenced in a study of T cell responses to AZD1222 COVID-19 vaccine. The assay was immunoSEQ multiplex PCR, and TCRdb's table has in-frame clones only and misses some. The data show roughly 160,000 clones, 85% to 95% seen once. Here the sequenced sample was peripheral blood, taken on day 0 of AZD1222 vaccination. These receptor sequences come from an adult in good health.

This sequence joins TRBV19 and TRBJ2-2, with 9 bases identical to TRBD1. The junction had 4 bases not matched to a gene; V was cut back by 7 bases and J by 4 bases. Germline V gene data show CDR1 as LNHDA and CDR2 as SQIVND (reference sequence). This CDR3 has 14 residues. CDR3 protein: CASKVTGGTGELFF. As DNA, the CDR3 is TGTGCCAGTAAGGTGACAGGGGGCACCGGGGAGCTGTTTTTT.

In its sample, this clone was seen once. V is TRBV6-1 and J is TRBJ1-6; D possibly corresponds to TRBD1 (5 bases). The CDR3 extends over 17 amino acids. The V and J ends lost 0 bases and 10 bases respectively, with 19 bases between them. CDR1 and CDR2 from the germline V gene are MNHNS and SASEGT. In DNA, the CDR3 is TGTGCCAGCAGTGAAGCGCGATCTCGAGACAGCAAATCACCCCTCCACTTT. Translated: CASSEARSRDSKSPLHF.

This chain connects TRBV19 to TRBJ1-5; 9 bases agree with TRBD1. This CDR3 is built from 14 residues. CDR1 is LNHDA, CDR2 SQIVND, per germline (reference sequence). Trimming cost V 7 bases and J 5 bases; bases outside gene matches: 6. This CDR3 is CASTTGGLHQPQHF. For the CDR3, the DNA is TGTGCCAGTACCACAGGGGGCCTCCATCAGCCCCAGCATTTT.

The chain combines TRBV12-3 or TRBV12-4 with TRBJ1-1; D call uncertain. The V end was cut by 5 bases, the J end by 1 base, with 5 bases between. This CDR3 is 12 amino acids long. In DNA, the CDR3 is TGTGCCAGCAGTCCAGGGAACACTGAAGCTTTCTTT. This sequence encodes CASSPGNTEAFF.

The genes are TRBV7-2 and TRBJ1-1; D not certain. The CDR3 covers 14 residues. The V gene lost 1 base and the J gene lost 3 bases, with 9 bases spanning the gap. CDR1 and CDR2 (germline): SGHTA, FQGNSA. CDR3 DNA: TGTGCCAGCAGCTTAGAGAGGGAATACACTGAAGCTTTCTTT. It yields the protein CASSLEREYTEAFF.

The CDR3 sequence: CASSVVSGAGYTF. CDR3 nucleotide sequence: TGTGCCAGCAGCGTAGTATCCGGGGCTGGCTACACCTTC. The chain has TRBV9 and TRBJ1-2; a weak D match, TRBD1 (5 bases). V lost 0 bases, J lost 7 bases, and 10 bases lay in between. CDR3 length equals 13 residues. Germline loops: CDR1 SGDLS, CDR2 YYNGEE.

V gene TRBV5-4 combines with J gene TRBJ2-7, with D perhaps TRBD2 (5 bases). CDR1 is SGHNT, CDR2 YYREEE, per germline (reference sequence). The CDR3 has 12 amino acids. Deletions cut 4 bases from V and 5 bases from J, with 10 bases between. As DNA, the CDR3 is TGTGCCAGCAGCCGGGGTAGGGACGAGCAGTACTTC. Amino acid sequence: CASSRGRDEQYF.

CDR3 coding DNA: TGTGCCACCAGTGAATCGCTCTCCGGCTACACCTTC. It encodes CATSESLSGYTF. V and J are TRBV24-1 and TRBJ1-2; the D is unclear. This CDR3 spans 12 amino acids. The germline V gene encodes CDR1 KGHDR and CDR2 SFDVKD. The V and J ends lost 4 bases and 8 bases respectively, with 10 bases between them.